The next 25 T cell receptor beta chains were all read from a single sample in a study of beta chain features in type 1 diabetes. Study findings and constraints: Patients with Type 1 diabetes showed moderately but significantly shorter TCRB CDR3s in all four CD4+ subsets.

Antigens of these TCRs are unknown. The sequenced template was cDNA made from the entire isolated RNA. Sequencing was performed with immunoSEQ multiplex PCR; in TCRdb, only in-frame clones are kept and a portion is missing. The sample lists 310,000 or so clones, over 14% occurring once. Sequencing was performed on naive CD4+ T cells from blood. These receptors were taken from a man aged 18 to 30 with type 1 diabetes.

This clone was seen more than once but under ten times. Mismatch with germline at one junction end may stem from a read error. The chain employs TRBV30 and TRBJ1-2, with D perhaps matching TRBD1 (6 bases). This CDR3 has 12 amino acids. CDR1 is GTSNPN and CDR2 is SVGIG in the germline V gene (reference sequence). The CDR3 sequence: CAWAVATGLLRF. The CDR3 DNA reads TGTGCCTGGGCCGTCGCGACAGGTCTCCTCCGATTC.

This chain joins TRBV5-1 and TRBJ2-3, with TRBD2 identical over 13 bases. The CDR3 totals 17 residues. The V gene end was trimmed by 4 bases and the J gene end by 0 bases; junction bases not matched to a gene: 5. Germline V gene lookup returns CDR1 SGHRS and CDR2 YFSETQ. The CDR3 coding sequence is TGCGCCAGCAGCCCGGGACTAGCGGGGCCTAGCACAGATACGCAGTATTTT. Residues: CASSPGLAGPSTDTQYF.

This clone has only a few counts. The chain is built from TRBV9 and TRBJ2-2; 8 nucleotides line up with TRBD2. With 2 bases clipped from V and 6 bases from J, the junction kept 9 bases outside the gene matches. Germline lookup yields CDR1 SGDLS and CDR2 YYNGEE. The CDR3 runs to 16 residues. CDR3 nucleotides: TGTGCCAGCAGCGTCTTTAGCGGGAACCCGGCCGGGGAGCTGTTTTTT. Translated: CASSVFSGNPAGELFF.

This clone was counted only a few times. The chain joins TRBV28 to TRBJ2-7; TRBD1 matches 8 bases. Germline values: CDR1 MDHEN, CDR2 SYDVKM. With 2 bases clipped from V and 12 bases from J, the junction kept 12 bases outside the gene matches. This CDR3 comprises 14 residues. The CDR3 spells CASSLEGQASLGYF. The DNA of the CDR3 is TGTGCCAGCAGTTTAGAGGGACAGGCCAGTCTTGGGTACTTC. The complete variable domain, with remaining parts taken from reference TRBV28 and TRBJ2-7, reads DVKVTQSSRYLVKRTGEKVFLECVQDMDHENMFWYRQDPGLGLRLIYFSYDVKMKEKGDIPEGYSVSREKKERFSLILESASTNQTSMYLCASSLEGQASLGYFGPGTRLTVT.

This clone was counted between two and nine times. This sequence joins TRBV9 and TRBJ2-7; no clear D gene. The germline V gene has CDR1 SGDLS and CDR2 YYNGEE. Trimming cost V 0 bases and J 1 base, with 8 bases left between them. The CDR3 runs to 14 residues. For the CDR3, the DNA is TGTGCCAGCAGCGTAGCCAGGTATTCCTACGAGCAGTACTTC. Protein: CASSVARYSYEQYF. Together with reference TRBV9 and TRBJ2-7, the CDR3 gives the full variable domain: DSGVTQTPKHLITATGQRVTLRCSPRSGDLSVYWYQQSLDQGLQFLIQYYNGEERAKGNILERFSAQQFPDLHSELNLSSLELGDSALYFCASSVARYSYEQYFGPGTRLTVT.

The chain carries TRBV30 and TRBJ2-1; no reliable D call. Trimming pared 4 bases from V and 7 bases from J, leaving 11 bases between. This CDR3 has 12 amino acids. The germline CDR1 and CDR2 sequences are GTSNPN and SVGIG (reference sequence). CDR3 nucleotides: TGTGCCTGGACTAGTTTTAGGAATGAGCAGTTCTTC. Translated, it gives CAWTSFRNEQFF.

The CDR3: CASSWDRGLQETQYF. The CDR3 bases are TGCGCCAGCAGCTGGGACAGGGGCTTACAAGAGACCCAGTACTTC. The rearrangement uses TRBV5-1 and TRBJ2-5, with TRBD1 matching over 10 bases. The CDR3 is 15 residues long. J was trimmed by 2 bases and V by 3 bases; bases with no gene match: 4. Germline V gene sequence: CDR1 SGHRS, CDR2 YFSETQ.

About this clone itself: Mismatch with germline at one junction end may stem from a read error. The rearrangement joins TRBV10-3 to TRBJ2-2; TRBD1 might be the D (5 bases). Germline lookup yields CDR1 ENHRY and CDR2 SYGVKD. This CDR3 contains 14 residues. The CDR3 loop reads CAISGQGGTGELFF. The DNA for the CDR3 is TGTGCCATTAGTGGGCAGGGCGGCACCGGGGAGCTGTTTTTT.

This chain joins TRBV7-9 and TRBJ1-2, with D tentatively TRBD1 (6 bases). The germline CDR1 and CDR2 sequences are SEHNR and FQNEAQ (reference sequence). The CDR3 is 16 amino acids. Trimming pared 5 bases from V and 8 bases from J, leaving 24 bases between. The CDR3 nucleotides are TGTGCCAGCAGCCATAAGGGGGGGCCCTTGCCCGCAGGCTACACCTTC. Protein: CASSHKGGPLPAGYTF.

The CDR3 sequence is CASSGGGSSQPQHF. DNA for the CDR3: TGTGCCAGCAGTGGGGGGGGGTCATCCCAGCCCCAGCATTTT. The chain employs TRBV2 and TRBJ1-5; possible D gene TRBD1, 5 bases. This CDR3 has 14 amino acids. Per the germline V gene, CDR1 is SNHLY and CDR2 is FYNNEI. Trimming pared 4 bases from V and 7 bases from J, leaving 14 bases between.

The J gene is TRBJ2-7, the V gene TRBV14; D unclear. Germline V gene data show CDR1 as SGHDN and CDR2 as FVKESK. The CDR3 has 15 amino acids. V was cut by 2 bases and J by 4 bases, with 15 bases left in between. CDR3 in amino acids: CASSQSLLRRYEQYF. CDR3 bases: TGTGCCAGCAGCCAAAGTCTACTCCGCCGGTACGAGCAGTACTTC.

This clone has a handful of counts. The DNA for the CDR3 is TGCGCCAGCAGCCAAGAAGGACAGTGGAGAGGCTACACCTTC. Its translation is CASSQEGQWRGYTF. V gene TRBV4-1 combines with J gene TRBJ1-2; D is possibly TRBD1 (6 bases). CDR3 size: 14 residues. Per the germline V gene, CDR1 is MGHRA and CDR2 is YSYEKL. V was cut by 0 bases and J by 8 bases, with 13 bases left in between.

This chain links TRBV4-1 with TRBJ2-1, with D possibly TRBD2 on 6 matching bases. CDR1 is MGHRA and CDR2 is YSYEKL in the germline V gene. The CDR3 has 13 amino acids. The V gene lost 2 bases and the J gene lost 7 bases, with 9 bases spanning the gap. The chain's CDR3 is CASSQWTMNEQFF. The CDR3 DNA sequence: TGCGCCAGCAGCCAATGGACTATGAATGAGCAGTTCTTC.

V and J are TRBV11-2 and TRBJ2-7; 7 bases match TRBD2. The germline V gene encodes CDR1 SGHAT and CDR2 FQNNGV. This CDR3 has 12 residues. The ends lost 8 bases at V and 5 bases at J; junction bases unmatched: 6. CDR3 nucleotide sequence: TGTGCCAGCGAGGGAGGGTACAACGAGCAGTACTTC. This translates into CASEGGYNEQYF.

The gene calls are TRBV10-2 and TRBJ2-7; 9 bases are a match to TRBD2. Trimming cost V 6 bases and J 3 bases; bases outside gene matches: 9. This CDR3 has 15 residues. Per germline, CDR1 WSHSY and CDR2 SAAADI. The CDR3 DNA reads as TGCGCCAGCAGGGCCTGGCCTAGCGGGAACTACGAGCAGTACTTC. Its protein product is CASRAWPSGNYEQYF.

The sample holds a few counts of this clone. The chain joins TRBV15 to TRBJ1-2, with TRBD1 matching over 9 bases. The junction had 10 bases not matched to a gene; V was cut back by 11 bases and J by 6 bases. This CDR3 spans 13 amino acids. Germline V CDR1 and CDR2: LNHNV, YYDKDF (reference sequence). The CDR3 protein is CALLDRGFDGYTF. DNA of the CDR3: TGTGCCCTCCTTGACAGGGGGTTTGATGGCTACACCTTC.

The chain couples TRBV11-2 to TRBJ1-2; 9 bases match TRBD1. Trimming at V came to 4 bases and at J to 12 bases, leaving 12 bases not matched to a gene. The CDR3 is 14 residues long. The V gene's germline CDR1 is SGHAT and CDR2 FQNNGV. The CDR3: CASSSPGQGLRHTF. Here the CDR3 DNA reads TGTGCCAGCAGCTCTCCGGGACAGGGTCTTCGCCACACCTTC.

The chain employs TRBV18 and TRBJ2-5; 10 nucleotides align to TRBD1. The germline gives CDR1 KGHSH, CDR2 LQKENI. This CDR3 spans 16 amino acids. Germline trimming cut 2 bases from V and 5 bases from J; bases unmatched to any gene: 8. The CDR3 region has the DNA TGTGCCAGCTCACCAATAGCGGGACAGGGGATGGAGACCCAGTACTTC. This translates into CASSPIAGQGMETQYF. Complete variable domain (other parts from reference TRBV18 and TRBJ2-5): NAGVMQNPRHLVRRRGQEARLRCSPMKGHSHVYWYRQLPEEGLKFMVYLQKENIIDESGMPKERFSAEFPKEGPSILRIQQVVRGDSAAYFCASSPIAGQGMETQYFGPGTRLLVL.

The genes are TRBV7-2 and TRBJ2-7, with D perhaps TRBD2 (6 bases). Germline CDR1 and CDR2: SGHTA and FQGNSA. V gave up 5 bases and J gave up 6 bases, with 8 bases separating them. This CDR3 comprises 11 residues. DNA of the CDR3: TGTGCCAGCAGCCCGGAGGGCGAGCAGTACTTC. This encodes CASSPEGEQYF. Full variable domain (remainder filled in from reference TRBV7-2 and TRBJ2-7): GAGVSQSPSNKVTEKGKDVELRCDPISGHTALYWYRQSLGQGLEFLIYFQGNSAPDKSGLPSDRFSAERTGGSVSTLTIQRTQQEDSAVYLCASSPEGEQYFGPGTRLTVT.

In this sample, this clone turned up a few times. The rearrangement links TRBV2 to TRBJ2-5; TRBD2 matches at 10 bases. V lost 6 bases, J lost 2 bases, and 3 bases stayed unmatched. The CDR3 contains 14 residues. CDR1 is SNHLY, CDR2 FYNNEI, per germline. The CDR3 spells CASRLAGRQETQYF. The CDR3 region has the DNA TGTGCCAGCAGACTAGCGGGGCGTCAAGAGACCCAGTACTTC.

The V and J genes are TRBV15 and TRBJ2-1; 11 bases map to TRBD2. J lost 4 bases, V lost 1 base, and 3 bases had no gene match. CDR1 and CDR2 from the germline V gene are LNHNV and YYDKDF (reference sequence). The CDR3 spans 16 residues. CDR3 loop: CATSRGWTSGYNEQFF. The CDR3 DNA is TGTGCCACCAGCAGAGGATGGACTAGCGGGTACAATGAGCAGTTCTTC.

This clone has more than one count but fewer than ten. The chain combines TRBV28 with TRBJ2-5; TRBD2 aligns across 9 bases. V shed 2 bases, J shed 2 bases, and the junction held 3 bases outside the gene matches. This CDR3 is built from 15 residues. The germline V gene encodes CDR1 MDHEN and CDR2 SYDVKM. The CDR3 reads CASSLAGGLQETQYF. CDR3 bases: TGTGCCAGCAGTTTAGCGGGGGGGCTGCAAGAGACCCAGTACTTC.

The V gene is TRBV19, the J gene TRBJ2-7; 7 bases agree with TRBD1. After removal of 5 bases from V and 2 bases from J, the junction contained 3 bases not matched to a gene. Germline loops: CDR1 LNHDA, CDR2 SQIVND (reference sequence). This CDR3 comprises 13 residues. CDR3 residues: CASSDRDPYEQYF. The DNA for the CDR3 is TGTGCCAGTAGTGACAGGGACCCCTACGAGCAGTACTTC.

This clone was seen only a few times. The chain joins TRBV10-3 to TRBJ1-1, with 8 bases aligning to TRBD1. Looked up from germline, CDR1 is ENHRY and CDR2 is SYGVKD. V shed 10 bases and J 1 base; nucleotides not matched to a gene: 2. CDR3 length: 12 amino acids. This CDR3 reads CATGQGNTEAFF. Here the CDR3 DNA reads TGTGCCACCGGACAGGGGAACACTGAAGCTTTCTTT.

This clone was seen a handful of times. The chain has TRBV10-1 and TRBJ2-7; TRBD2 might be the D (6 bases). The CDR3 spans 12 residues. V shed 4 bases and J shed 7 bases, with 11 bases lying between them. Germline V gives CDR1 WNHNN, CDR2 SYGVQD (reference sequence). The CDR3 coding sequence is TGCGCCAGCAGTGGTGGGACTGGGGAGCAGTACTTC. It translates to CASSGGTGEQYF.